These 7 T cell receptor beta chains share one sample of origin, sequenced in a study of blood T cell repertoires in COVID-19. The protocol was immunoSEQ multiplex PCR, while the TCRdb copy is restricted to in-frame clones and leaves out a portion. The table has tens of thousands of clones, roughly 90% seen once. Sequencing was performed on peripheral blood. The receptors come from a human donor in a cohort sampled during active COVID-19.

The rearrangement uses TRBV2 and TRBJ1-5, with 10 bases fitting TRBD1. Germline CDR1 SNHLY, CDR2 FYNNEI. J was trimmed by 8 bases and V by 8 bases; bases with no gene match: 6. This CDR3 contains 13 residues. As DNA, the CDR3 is TGTGCCAGCCGAGGGACAGGGGTAGAGCCCCAGCATTTT. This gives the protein CASRGTGVEPQHF. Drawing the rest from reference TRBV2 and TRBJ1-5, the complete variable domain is EPEVTQTPSHQVTQMGQEVILRCVPISNHLYFYWYRQILGQKVEFLVSFYNNEISEKSEIFDDQFSVERPDGSNFTLKIRSTKLEDSAMYFCASRGTGVEPQHFGDGTRLSIL.

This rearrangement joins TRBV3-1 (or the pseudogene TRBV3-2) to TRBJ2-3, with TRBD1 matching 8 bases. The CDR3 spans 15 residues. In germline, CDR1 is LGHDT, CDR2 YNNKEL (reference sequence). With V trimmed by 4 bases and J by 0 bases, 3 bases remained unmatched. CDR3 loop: CASSRQGLSTDTQYF. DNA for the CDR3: TGTGCCAGCAGCCGACAGGGGTTAAGCACAGATACGCAGTATTTT.

In nucleotides, the CDR3 is TGTGCCAGCAGCGCTACTGTATCGGCTGGAAACACCATATATTTT. This translates into CASSATVSAGNTIYF. The V and J genes are TRBV9 and TRBJ1-3; no clear D. The ends were cut back, 3 bases at V and 2 bases at J, with 12 bases in the middle. The CDR3 spans 15 residues. Germline V gene data show CDR1 as SGDLS and CDR2 as YYNGEE.

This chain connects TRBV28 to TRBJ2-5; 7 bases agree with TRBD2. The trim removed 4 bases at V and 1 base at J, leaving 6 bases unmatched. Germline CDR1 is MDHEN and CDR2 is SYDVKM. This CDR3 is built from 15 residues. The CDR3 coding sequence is TGTGCCAGCAGTTCTGGGGGGGATGGCCAAGAGACCCAGTACTTC. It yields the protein CASSSGGDGQETQYF.

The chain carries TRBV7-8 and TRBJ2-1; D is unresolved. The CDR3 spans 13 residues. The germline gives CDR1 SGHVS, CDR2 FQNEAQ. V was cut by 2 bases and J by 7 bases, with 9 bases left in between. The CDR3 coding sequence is TGTGCCAGCAGCTTAAACTCCGAGAATGAGCAGTTCTTC. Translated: CASSLNSENEQFF.

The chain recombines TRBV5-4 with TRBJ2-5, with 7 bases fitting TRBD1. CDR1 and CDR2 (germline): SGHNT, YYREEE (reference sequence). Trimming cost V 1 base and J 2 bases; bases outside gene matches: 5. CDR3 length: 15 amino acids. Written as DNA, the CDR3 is TGTGCCAGCAGCTTGCCCGACAGGGAACAAGAGACCCAGTACTTC. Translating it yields CASSLPDREQETQYF.

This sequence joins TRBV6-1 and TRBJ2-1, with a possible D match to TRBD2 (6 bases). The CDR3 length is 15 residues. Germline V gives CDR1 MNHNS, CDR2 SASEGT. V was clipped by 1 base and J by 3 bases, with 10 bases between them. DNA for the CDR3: TGTGCCAGCAGTGAAGGGTTGGAGGGCTACAATGAGCAGTTCTTC. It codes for CASSEGLEGYNEQFF.